These 24 T cell receptor beta chains were all obtained from the same sample, sequenced in a study of identical twins' blood T cells. TCRdb reanalysed the 5' RACE reads using MiXCR and keeps one entry per CDR3 protein. The sample contains 350,000 to 450,000 distinct CDR3 sequences, around 30% of which appear only once. Sequenced: PBMCs. The source of these receptors is a woman aged 18 to 55 in good health.

The table lists this clonotype with a few counts. The chain is built from TRBV13 and TRBJ1-1, with a weak D call TRBD1 (6 bases). The CDR3 sequence is 16 residues long. CDR1 is PRHDT, CDR2 FYEKMQ, per germline (reference sequence). Trimming left V 0 bases short and J 4 bases short, with 15 bases between. The CDR3 is CASSLGLTGLGTEAFF. As DNA, the CDR3 is TGTGCCAGCAGCTTAGGCTTAACAGGGTTGGGCACTGAAGCTTTCTTT.

Only a few counts were recorded for this clonotype. The V gene is TRBV9, the J gene TRBJ1-1, with 9 bases matching TRBD1. V shed 3 bases and J 7 bases; nucleotides not matched to a gene: 13. The CDR3 consists of 16 residues. Germline values: CDR1 SGDLS, CDR2 YYNGEE. The CDR3 DNA reads TGTGCCAGCAGCGGACCCGGACAGGGGCGGCTGAATGAAGCTTTCTTT. Translated, it gives CASSGPGQGRLNEAFF.

This clonotype has only one observation. The gene calls are TRBV15 and TRBJ2-1; D is uncertain. Germline CDR1 is LNHNV and CDR2 is YYDKDF (reference sequence). Deletions cut 3 bases from V and 8 bases from J, with 5 bases between. This CDR3 is 11 amino acids long. In DNA, the CDR3 is TGTGCCACCAGCAGTTTTGATGAGCAGTTCTTC. Its protein product is CATSSFDEQFF.

Remarks on this clonotype: As the CDR3 is not closed by the conserved phenylalanine or tryptophan, this likely results from a read error. This chain joins TRBV7-8 and TRBJ1-2; no firm D call. V lost 2 bases and J lost 4, with 8 bases in between. Germline CDR1 and CDR2: SGHVS and FQNEAQ. This CDR3 has 13 residues. CDR3 nucleotides: TGTGCCAGCAGCTTACCTGAATTCTATGGCTACACCTGC. Translation gives CASSLPEFYGYTC.

V is TRBV7-2 and J is TRBJ1-5; D gene unclear. The CDR3 sequence is 14 residues long. The ends were cut back, 5 bases at V and 7 bases at J, with 15 bases in the middle. Germline V gene data show CDR1 as SGHTA and CDR2 as FQGNSA. CDR3 sequence: CASSVSGRGQPQHF. CDR3 coding DNA: TGTGCCAGCAGCGTCAGTGGGCGCGGGCAGCCCCAGCATTTT.

Regarding this clonotype: Given the absence of the conserved phenylalanine or tryptophan at the CDR3 end, a read error is likely. CDR3 protein: CSVLTGAYGYTV. Here the CDR3 DNA reads TGCAGCGTTCTAACAGGAGCCTATGGCTACACCGTC. V is TRBV29-1 and J is TRBJ1-2; TRBD1 is a possible D gene (5 bases). The germline gives CDR1 SQVTM, CDR2 ANQGSEA. V dropped 5 bases and J dropped 4 bases, with 11 bases sitting between them. CDR3 length: 12 amino acids.

This sequence joins TRBV7-9 and TRBJ1-2; 8 nucleotides align to TRBD1. Per germline, CDR1 SEHNR and CDR2 FQNEAQ (reference sequence). CDR3 length: 16 amino acids. Unmatched junction bases numbered 11, after V lost 4 bases and J lost 4 bases. The CDR3 DNA reads as TGTGCCAGCAGCTCCATCCGGACAGGGATATTCTATGGCTACACCTTC. This translates into CASSSIRTGIFYGYTF. Combining the CDR3 with reference TRBV7-9 and TRBJ1-2 gives the whole variable domain DTGVSQNPRHKITKRGQNVTFRCDPISEHNRLYWYRQTLGQGPEFLTYFQNEAQLEKSRLLSDRFSAERPKGSFSTLEIQRTEQGDSAMYLCASSSIRTGIFYGYTFGSGTRLTVV.

This chain uses TRBV7-2 with TRBJ2-3, with TRBD2 as a possible D gene (5 bases). This CDR3 has 14 residues. The ends were cut back, 7 bases at V and 6 bases at J, with 17 bases in the middle. Germline CDR1 and CDR2: SGHTA and FQGNSA. CDR3 in DNA: TGTGCCAGCACCTTTCACGCCAGAGGGGATACGCAGTATTTT. As protein: CASTFHARGDTQYF. The full variable domain, its missing parts supplied by reference TRBV7-2 and TRBJ2-3, is GAGVSQSPSNKVTEKGKDVELRCDPISGHTALYWYRQSLGQGLEFLIYFQGNSAPDKSGLPSDRFSAERTGGSVSTLTIQRTQQEDSAVYLCASTFHARGDTQYFGPGTRLTVL.

In its sample, this clonotype was seen a few times. The chain is built from TRBV14 and TRBJ1-4, with 7 bases identical to TRBD1. The CDR3 contains 17 residues. From germline, CDR1 is SGHDN and CDR2 FVKESK. V gave up 3 bases and J gave up 6 bases; unmatched junction bases: 13. The CDR3 DNA follows: TGTGCCAGCAGCCAGGCCCGCCGACAGGGTAACTATGAAAAACTGTTTTTT. Translated, it gives CASSQARRQGNYEKLFF. Variable domain in full (rest from reference TRBV14 and TRBJ1-4): EAGVTQFPSHSVIEKGQTVTLRCDPISGHDNLYWYRRVMGKEIKFLLHFVKESKQDESGMPNNRFLAERTGGTYSTLKVQPAELEDSGVYFCASSQARRQGNYEKLFFGSGTQLSVL.

V gene TRBV14 combines with J gene TRBJ1-2; D possibly corresponds to TRBD1 (5 bases). This CDR3 is 15 amino acids long. Trimming cost V 1 base and J 1 base, with 10 bases left between them. CDR1 is SGHDN and CDR2 is FVKESK in the germline V gene. CDR3: CASSQVYGGNYGYTF. Here the CDR3 DNA reads TGTGCCAGCAGCCAAGTCTATGGGGGTAACTATGGCTACACCTTC.

This clonotype came up a few times. This chain connects TRBV2 to TRBJ2-5; D is uncertain. Germline V gene data show CDR1 as SNHLY and CDR2 as FYNNEI. The V end was cut by 7 bases, the J end by 5 bases, with 20 bases between. This CDR3 has 15 amino acids. The CDR3 region is CASTGFGMRFETQYF. CDR3 nucleotides: TGTGCCAGCACCGGGTTTGGAATGAGATTCGAGACCCAGTACTTC.

This clonotype was detected only once. The junction differs from germline at one of its ends, possibly a read error. The chain carries TRBV9 and TRBJ1-1; 7 bases line up with TRBD1. Germline CDR1 reads SGDLS; CDR2 reads YYNGEE. The CDR3 runs to 13 residues. The CDR3 sequence: CAGSVGTESEAFF. CDR3 coding DNA: TGTGCCGGCAGCGTCGGGACAGAGAGTGAAGCTTTCTTT.

Of note for this clonotype: A read error may account for a junction end that differs from germline. The chain uses TRBV27 and TRBJ1-5, with D unclear. The CDR3 runs to 15 residues. Germline lookup yields CDR1 MNHEY and CDR2 SMNVEV (reference sequence). The CDR3 loop is CAGSLSVGNNQPQHF. For the CDR3, the DNA is TGTGCCGGCAGTTTATCGGTGGGGAACAATCAGCCCCAGCATTTT.

In regard to this clonotype: Germline and junction disagree at one end, which may indicate a read error. The rearrangement joins TRBV12-3 or TRBV12-4 to TRBJ1-1; no clear D gene. There are 16 residues in the CDR3. CDR3 loop: CASSLVLGPVNAEAFF. CDR3 DNA sequence: TGTGCCAGCAGTTTGGTATTAGGACCGGTGAACGCTGAAGCTTTCTTT.

This clonotype came up a few times. The V and J genes are TRBV6-6 and TRBJ2-7, with D perhaps TRBD1 (6 bases). V lost 7 bases to trimming and J lost 2 bases, with 15 bases between them. Germline lookup yields CDR1 MNHNY and CDR2 SVGAGI (reference sequence). The CDR3 contains 14 residues. The CDR3 region is CASTLEQGTYEQYF. CDR3 in DNA: TGTGCCAGCACGTTGGAACAGGGTACCTACGAGCAGTACTTC.

This clonotype was counted many times. The chain uses TRBV30 and TRBJ2-2; tentatively, D is TRBD1 (6 bases). The V gene lost 1 base and the J gene lost 3 bases, with 15 bases spanning the gap. CDR1 is GTSNPN and CDR2 is SVGIG in the germline V gene (reference sequence). CDR3 length equals 16 residues. The CDR3 is CAWSAGAFQYTGELFF. The CDR3 nucleotides are TGTGCCTGGAGTGCAGGGGCATTCCAGTACACCGGGGAGCTGTTTTTT.

A few counts support this clonotype. V gene TRBV9 combines with J gene TRBJ2-1; D ambiguous. The germline gives CDR1 SGDLS, CDR2 YYNGEE. Trimming removed 4 bases at V and 3 bases at J, with 14 bases between. The CDR3 covers 15 residues. The CDR3 spells CASSPDGLLYNEQFF. The CDR3 DNA follows: TGTGCCAGCAGCCCTGATGGGCTACTCTACAATGAGCAGTTCTTC. Complete variable domain (other parts from reference TRBV9 and TRBJ2-1): DSGVTQTPKHLITATGQRVTLRCSPRSGDLSVYWYQQSLDQGLQFLIQYYNGEERAKGNILERFSAQQFPDLHSELNLSSLELGDSALYFCASSPDGLLYNEQFFGPGTRLTVL.

V gene TRBV12-5 combines with J gene TRBJ1-2; D is unclear. CDR1 and CDR2 (germline): LGHNT, FRNRAP. V was cut by 0 bases and J by 1 base, with 6 bases left in between. CDR3 size: 14 residues. The CDR3 here is CASGLVLNNYGYTF. The CDR3 DNA sequence: TGTGCTAGTGGTTTGGTACTGAATAACTATGGCTACACCTTC.

The V call is TRBV20-1, the J call TRBJ2-2; maybe TRBD1 (6 bases). V dropped 5 bases and J dropped 7 bases, with 11 bases sitting between them. The germline gives CDR1 DFQATT, CDR2 SNEGSKA (reference sequence). The CDR3 is 12 residues long. The CDR3 DNA sequence: TGCAGTGCTCCGGTGGACAGCGGGGAGCTGTTTTTT. Encoded protein: CSAPVDSGELFF.

This clonotype was counted at least ten times. The V and J genes are TRBV5-1 and TRBJ1-5; D not resolved. Deletions cut 2 bases from V and 3 bases from J, with 9 bases between. Germline assignment: CDR1 SGHRS and CDR2 YFSETQ. CDR3 length: 14 amino acids. In DNA form, the CDR3 reads TGCGCCAGCAGCTTCGACGGGTACAATCAGCCCCAGCATTTT. Translated: CASSFDGYNQPQHF.

The rearrangement uses TRBV19 and TRBJ1-1, with TRBD1 as a possible D gene (5 bases). Looked up from germline, CDR1 is LNHDA and CDR2 is SQIVND (reference sequence). V was trimmed by 3 bases and J by 3 bases, leaving 8 bases between them. The CDR3 contains 13 residues. The CDR3 DNA reads TGTGCCAGTAGTATCGAACAGGACACTGAAGCTTTCTTT. It encodes CASSIEQDTEAFF.

Concerning this clonotype itself: Just one base apart from a much larger clone, this may be a read error. CDR3 region: CASERPGAGTGELFF. DNA of the CDR3: TGTGCTAGTGAAAGGCCAGGGGCGGGCACCGGGGAGCTGTTTTTT. This chain links TRBV12-5 with TRBJ2-2; TRBD1 is a possible D gene (6 bases). Trimming cost V 7 bases and J 4 bases, with 16 bases left between them. Germline assignment: CDR1 LGHNT and CDR2 FRNRAP. The CDR3 is 15 amino acids.

This clonotype was recorded at least ten times. The CDR3 reads CASSSRGLTEAFF. CDR3 nucleotide sequence: TGTGCCAGCAGCTCAAGGGGGCTCACTGAAGCTTTCTTT. The rearrangement uses TRBV7-8 and TRBJ1-1; TRBD1 agrees at 7 bases. In germline, CDR1 is SGHVS, CDR2 FQNEAQ. The CDR3 has 13 residues. V lost 4 bases, J lost 4 bases, and 3 bases stayed unmatched.

The gene calls are TRBV20-1 and TRBJ1-1; TRBD1 aligns across 7 bases. This CDR3 has 15 amino acids. Per the germline V gene, CDR1 is DFQATT and CDR2 is SNEGSKA (reference sequence). Germline trimming cut 5 bases from V and 2 bases from J; bases unmatched to any gene: 11. The DNA for the CDR3 is TGCAGTGCTCGAAACCCTCGACAGGGAAACACTGAAGCTTTCTTT. As protein: CSARNPRQGNTEAFF.